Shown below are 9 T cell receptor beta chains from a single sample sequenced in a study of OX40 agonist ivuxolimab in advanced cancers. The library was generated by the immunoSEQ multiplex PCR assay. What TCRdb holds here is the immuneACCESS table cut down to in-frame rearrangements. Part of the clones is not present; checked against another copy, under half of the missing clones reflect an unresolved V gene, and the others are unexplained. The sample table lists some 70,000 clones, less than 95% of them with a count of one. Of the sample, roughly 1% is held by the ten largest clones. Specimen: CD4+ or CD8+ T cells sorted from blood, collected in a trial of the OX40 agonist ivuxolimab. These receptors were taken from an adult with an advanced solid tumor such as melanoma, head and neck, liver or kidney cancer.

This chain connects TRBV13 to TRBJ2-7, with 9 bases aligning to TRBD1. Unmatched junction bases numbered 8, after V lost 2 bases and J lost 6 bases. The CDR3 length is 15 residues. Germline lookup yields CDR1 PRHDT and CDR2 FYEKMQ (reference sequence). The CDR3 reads CASSLNPGQGIEQYF. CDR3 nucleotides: TGTGCCAGCAGCTTAAACCCGGGACAGGGAATCGAGCAGTACTTC.

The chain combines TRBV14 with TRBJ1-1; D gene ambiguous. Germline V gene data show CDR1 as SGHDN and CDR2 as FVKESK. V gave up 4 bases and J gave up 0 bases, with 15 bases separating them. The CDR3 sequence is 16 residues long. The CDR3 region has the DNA TGTGCCAGCAGCCCCCTCGGTGTATCCATGAACACTGAAGCTTTCTTT. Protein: CASSPLGVSMNTEAFF.

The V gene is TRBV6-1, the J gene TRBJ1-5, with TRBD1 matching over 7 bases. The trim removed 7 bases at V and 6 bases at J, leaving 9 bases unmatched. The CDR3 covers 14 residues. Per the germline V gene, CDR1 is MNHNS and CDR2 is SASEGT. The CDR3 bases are TGTGCCAGCACTCAGCTAACAGGGGTTCAGCCCCAGCATTTT. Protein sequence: CASTQLTGVQPQHF.

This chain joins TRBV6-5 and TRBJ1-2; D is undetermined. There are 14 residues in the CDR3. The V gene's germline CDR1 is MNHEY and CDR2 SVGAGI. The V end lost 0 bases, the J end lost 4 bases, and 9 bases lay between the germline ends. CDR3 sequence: CASSYSSRFYGYTF. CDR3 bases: TGTGCCAGCAGTTACTCTTCTAGATTCTATGGCTACACCTTC.

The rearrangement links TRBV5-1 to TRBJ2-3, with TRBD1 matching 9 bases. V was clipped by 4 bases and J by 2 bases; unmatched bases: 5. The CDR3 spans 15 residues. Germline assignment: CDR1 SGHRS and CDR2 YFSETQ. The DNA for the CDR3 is TGCGCCAGCAGCCGGACAGGGGACTCCACAGATACGCAGTATTTT. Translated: CASSRTGDSTDTQYF.

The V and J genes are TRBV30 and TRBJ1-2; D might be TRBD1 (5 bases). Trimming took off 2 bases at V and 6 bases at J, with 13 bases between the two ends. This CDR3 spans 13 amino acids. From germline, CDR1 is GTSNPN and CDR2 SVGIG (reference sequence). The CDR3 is CAWSSGGEHGYTF. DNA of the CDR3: TGTGCCTGGAGTAGTGGGGGAGAGCATGGCTACACCTTC.

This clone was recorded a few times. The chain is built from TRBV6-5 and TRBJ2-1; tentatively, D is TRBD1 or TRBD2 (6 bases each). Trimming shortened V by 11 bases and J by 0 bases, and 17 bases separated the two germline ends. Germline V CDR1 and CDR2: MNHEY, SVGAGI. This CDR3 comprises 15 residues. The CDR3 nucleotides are TGTGCCTGCCGGGGGCAGGGGAGCTCCTACAATGAGCAGTTCTTC. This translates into CACRGQGSSYNEQFF.

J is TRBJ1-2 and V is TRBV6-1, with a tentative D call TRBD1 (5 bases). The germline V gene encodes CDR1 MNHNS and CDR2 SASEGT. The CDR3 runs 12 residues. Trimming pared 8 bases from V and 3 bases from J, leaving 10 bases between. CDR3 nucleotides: TGTGCCAGCGGGGACCGAGACTATGGCTACACCTTC. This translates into CASGDRDYGYTF.

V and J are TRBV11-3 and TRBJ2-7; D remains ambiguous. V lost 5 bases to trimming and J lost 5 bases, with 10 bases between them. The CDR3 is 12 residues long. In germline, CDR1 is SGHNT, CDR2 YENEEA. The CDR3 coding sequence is TGTGCCAGCAGCCCGGACGCAGACGAGCAGTACTTC. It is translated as CASSPDADEQYF.